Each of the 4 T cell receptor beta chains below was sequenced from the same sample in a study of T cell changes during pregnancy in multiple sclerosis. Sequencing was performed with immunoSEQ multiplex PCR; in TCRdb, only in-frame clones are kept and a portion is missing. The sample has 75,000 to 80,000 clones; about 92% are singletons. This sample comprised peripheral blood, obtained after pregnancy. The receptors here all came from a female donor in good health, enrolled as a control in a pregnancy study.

The CDR3 DNA sequence: TGCGCCAGCAGCCCAGGGACAGCCGGATCTGGCTACACCTTC. Its translation is CASSPGTAGSGYTF. The chain links TRBV4-1 to TRBJ1-2; TRBD1 aligns across 7 bases. V lost 4 bases and J lost 7; bases outside the gene matches: 9. This CDR3 comprises 14 residues. Germline CDR1 reads MGHRA; CDR2 reads YSYEKL.

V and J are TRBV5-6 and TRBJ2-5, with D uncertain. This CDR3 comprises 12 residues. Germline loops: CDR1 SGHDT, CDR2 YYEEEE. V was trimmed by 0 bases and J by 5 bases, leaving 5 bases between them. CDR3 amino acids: CASSLVRETQYF. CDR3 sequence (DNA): TGTGCCAGCAGCTTGGTCCGGGAGACCCAGTACTTC. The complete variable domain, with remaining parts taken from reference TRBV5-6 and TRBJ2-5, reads DAGVTQSPTHLIKTRGQQVTLRCSPKSGHDTVSWYQQALGQGPQFIFQYYEEEERQRGNFPDRFSGHQFPNYSSELNVNALLLGDSALYLCASSLVRETQYFGPGTRLLVL.

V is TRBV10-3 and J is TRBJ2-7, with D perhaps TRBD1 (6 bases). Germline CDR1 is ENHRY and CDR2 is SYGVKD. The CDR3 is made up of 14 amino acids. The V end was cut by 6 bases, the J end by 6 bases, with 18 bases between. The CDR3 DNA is TGTGCCATCAGCCACGACAGTCGCAGGGGCGAGCAGTACTTC. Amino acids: CAISHDSRRGEQYF.

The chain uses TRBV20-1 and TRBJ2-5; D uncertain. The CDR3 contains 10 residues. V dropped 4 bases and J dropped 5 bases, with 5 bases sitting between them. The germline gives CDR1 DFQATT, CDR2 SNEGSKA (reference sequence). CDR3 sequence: CSAIQETQYF. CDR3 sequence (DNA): TGCAGTGCTATTCAGGAGACCCAGTACTTC.